This TCR beta chain was sequenced for a study of blood T cell repertoires in COVID-19 (dated by TCRdb to 2018 to 2021). About the investigation overall: Samples from collaborators originated in the United States, Italy and Spain and spanned both the acute and convalescent phases of COVID-19. Samples came from the ongoing ImmuneRACE study (first 160 participants) plus 1,254 subjects from 6 global collaborators. Deeply sampled blood TCRbeta repertoires from subjects exposed to, actively infected with, or recovered from COVID-19 were included in the dataset. Where available, HLA class I and class II types were obtained from metadata supplied by the sample provider rather than from assay-based typing. The prospective study material was composed of cDNA or gDNA derived from T cells, B-cell-depleted T cells, or PBMCs. The repertoires were released in a freely available public database intended as a resource for research on the immune response to SARS-CoV-2. Nearly every sample came with metadata listing a de-identified subject ID, COVID-19 status, age in years and sex.

With regard to this clone: The antigen it recognizes is unknown. Within one base of it there is no much larger clone, and no base qualities were kept.

The research as a whole found: The amount of clinical and demographic metadata varied by source and participant and was provided uncurated.

TCRbeta CDR3 regions were amplified from genomic DNA by means of the immunoSEQ Assay, a bias-controlled multiplex PCR. On the study's bioinformatics: Nucleated cell counts per sample were estimated from amplification of reference gene primers within the assay. To quantify the absolute abundance of each unique TCRbeta CDR3 rearrangement, sequence reads were collapsed and filtered. For each sample, productive Simpson clonality was calculated as the square root of Simpson's diversity index over productive rearrangements. Not all clones reach the TCRdb copy of this immuneACCESS table, which keeps in-frame sequences only. Checked studies attribute under half of the gap to unresolved V genes and leave the rest unexplained. Clone size and V and J calls were adopted from that table, with D and trimming inferred from the DNA. Counted in this sample were about 120,000 clones; roughly 90% of them appeared once. The top ten clonotypes cover roughly 8% of the sample.

Each collaborating institution followed its own protocols to collect whole blood in K2EDTA tubes. Collaborator samples were shipped for TCRbeta analysis as frozen whole blood, isolated PBMCs, or DNA extracted from either sample type. The CDR3 sequence holds 14 residues, the cysteine and phenylalanine included. Left in the record is the CDR3 DNA by itself, 42 bases read in frame from the first base. Ends trimmed: V by 2 bases, J by 5 bases; bases unmatched to a gene: 6. In the germline V gene, CDR1 corresponds to SGHRS and CDR2 to YFSETQ. Input material: peripheral blood. The origin of this receptor is a man aged 45-65 years with acute or convalescent COVID-19. The V and J genes are TRBV5-1 and TRBJ2-5; 7 nucleotides in the junction match TRBD1. The nucleotide sequence is given as TGCGCCAGCAGCTTCAGACAGGGAAAGGAGACCCAGTACTTC. Translated, this gives CASSFRQGKETQYF.